Following are 10 T cell receptor beta chains from one sample sequenced in a study of blood T cell repertoires in COVID-19. Some clones are missing from TCRdb's copy, which holds only in-frame ones; the method was immunoSEQ multiplex PCR. The data show a few hundred thousand clones, roughly 86% seen once. Sequenced material: PBMCs or T cells enriched from blood (not recorded which). These TCRs come from a woman aged 30 to 39 who had recovered from COVID-19.

The chain combines TRBV10-3 with TRBJ1-6, with TRBD1 matching 8 bases. Germline CDR1 ENHRY, CDR2 SYGVKD. This CDR3 contains 14 residues. The V segment lost 6 bases and the J segment 6 bases; nucleotides outside the gene matches: 4. The CDR3 coding sequence is TGTGCCATCAGCCCCGGACAGGGTAATTCACCCCTCCACTTT. Protein product: CAISPGQGNSPLHF.

V usage is TRBV27 and J usage is TRBJ1-2; weak D call: TRBD1 (6 bases). The V and J ends lost 11 bases and 3 bases respectively, with 19 bases between them. Germline V gene lookup returns CDR1 MNHEY and CDR2 SMNVEV (reference sequence). This CDR3 comprises 14 residues. The CDR3 DNA is TGTGCCTCTGGACAGTCCCGCGGCGACTATGGCTACACCTTC. Its translation: CASGQSRGDYGYTF.

This clone was detected only once. The chain links TRBV27 to TRBJ1-3; no clear D gene. Germline-derived CDR1 and CDR2 are MNHEY and SMNVEV (reference sequence). Trimming stripped 2 bases from V and 4 bases from J, with 15 bases between. The CDR3 runs to 16 residues. CDR3 sequence: CASSLRGKMMGNTIYF. As DNA, the CDR3 is TGTGCCAGCAGTTTACGGGGAAAAATGATGGGAAACACCATATATTTT.

The V and J genes are TRBV7-2 and TRBJ2-7; D is uncertain. Trimming shortened V by 4 bases and J by 6 bases, and 10 bases separated the two germline ends. Germline V gene lookup returns CDR1 SGHTA and CDR2 FQGNSA. The CDR3 is made up of 12 amino acids. The chain's CDR3 is CASSSTSGEQYF. CDR3 DNA sequence: TGTGCCAGCAGCTCAACGTCCGGCGAGCAGTACTTC.

The chain combines TRBV11-1 with TRBJ2-5; tentatively, D is TRBD2 (5 bases). The germline V gene has CDR1 SGHAT and CDR2 FQDESV (reference sequence). The CDR3 consists of 15 residues. The V end was cut by 0 bases, the J end by 2 bases, with 10 bases between. This CDR3 reads CASSLAPTTQETQYF. In nucleotides, the CDR3 is TGTGCCAGCAGCTTAGCTCCGACTACTCAAGAGACCCAGTACTTC.

A remark on this clone: The sample contains more than one DNA sequence encoding this CDR3. CDR3 loop: CSVEGRGKNYGYTF. The CDR3, as DNA: TGCAGCGTTGAGGGCAGGGGAAAAAACTATGGCTACACCTTC. The chain links TRBV29-1 to TRBJ1-2; D perhaps matches TRBD1 (6 bases). The ends were cut back, 3 bases at V and 2 bases at J, with 13 bases in the middle. CDR1 and CDR2 (germline): SQVTM, ANQGSEA. CDR3 size: 14 residues.

This chain connects TRBV7-9 to TRBJ1-2; D unresolved. V dropped 6 bases and J dropped 2 bases, with 7 bases sitting between them. The CDR3 extends over 12 amino acids. The germline gives CDR1 SEHNR, CDR2 FQNEAQ (reference sequence). For the CDR3, the DNA is TGTGCCAGCAGTACCGCGAACTATGGCTACACCTTC. Translation: CASSTANYGYTF.

The gene calls are TRBV5-1 and TRBJ1-6, with D perhaps TRBD1 (5 bases). In germline, CDR1 is SGHRS, CDR2 YFSETQ. CDR3 length: 14 residues. The germline V and J ends were trimmed by 5 bases and 5 bases, with 11 bases remaining between them. The CDR3 reads CASRKGPDNSPLHF. CDR3 bases: TGCGCCAGCAGGAAGGGGCCGGATAATTCACCCCTCCACTTT.

This rearrangement joins TRBV27 to TRBJ2-7, with 7 bases fitting TRBD1. Trimming took 5 bases from V and 2 from J; bases not matched to a gene: 9. Germline CDR1 MNHEY, CDR2 SMNVEV (reference sequence). The CDR3 spans 15 residues. CDR3: CASSPWDRGTYEQYF. The CDR3 nucleotides are TGTGCCAGCAGTCCCTGGGACAGAGGAACCTACGAGCAGTACTTC.

The chain recombines TRBV10-1 with TRBJ1-5; D is uncertain. The CDR3 is 13 amino acids. CDR1 and CDR2 (germline): WNHNN, SYGVQD (reference sequence). Trimming stripped 0 bases from V and 5 bases from J, with 5 bases between. CDR3 in amino acids: CASSESTYQPQHF. The CDR3 DNA follows: TGCGCCAGCAGTGAGTCGACATATCAGCCCCAGCATTTT.